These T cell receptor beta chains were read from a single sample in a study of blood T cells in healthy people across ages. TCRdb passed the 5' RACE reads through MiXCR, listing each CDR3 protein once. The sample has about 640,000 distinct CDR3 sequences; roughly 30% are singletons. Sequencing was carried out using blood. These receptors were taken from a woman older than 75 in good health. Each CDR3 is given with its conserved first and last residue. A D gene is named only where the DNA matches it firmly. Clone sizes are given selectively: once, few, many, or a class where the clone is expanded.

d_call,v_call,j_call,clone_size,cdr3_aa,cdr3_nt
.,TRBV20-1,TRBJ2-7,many,CSAPDNQDRNYEQYF,TGCAGTGCGCCTGATAATCAAGACAGAAACTACGAGCAGTACTTC
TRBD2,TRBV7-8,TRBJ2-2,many,CASSFEAGTSGELFF,TGTGCCAGCAGCTTTGAAGCGGGAACGTCCGGGGAGCTGTTTTTT
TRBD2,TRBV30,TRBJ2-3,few,CAWRTSGGATDTQYF,TGTGCCTGGAGGACTAGCGGGGGGGCGACAGATACGCAGTATTTT
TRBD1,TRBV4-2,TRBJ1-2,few,CASSQDNRGGGYTF,TGTGCCAGCAGCCAAGATAACAGGGGGGGTGGCTACACCTTC
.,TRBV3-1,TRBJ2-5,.,CASSPSWRELQETQYF,TGTGCCAGCAGCCCCTCGTGGAGGGAGCTACAAGAGACCCAGTACTTC
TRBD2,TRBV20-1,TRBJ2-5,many,CSARGIAGGQETQYF,TGCAGTGCTAGAGGAATAGCGGGGGGACAAGAGACCCAGTACTTC
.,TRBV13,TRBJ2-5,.,CASSSSWGANNEQYF,TGTGCCAGCAGCTCCAGTTGGGGTGCCAACAATGAGCAGTACTTC
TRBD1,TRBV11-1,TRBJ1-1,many,CASSLGQVGTEAFF,TGTGCCAGCAGCTTGGGACAGGTGGGAACTGAAGCTTTCTTT
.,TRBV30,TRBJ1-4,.,CAWGATNEKLFF,TGTGCCTGGGGGGCAACTAATGAAAAACTGTTTTTT
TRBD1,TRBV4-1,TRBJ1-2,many,CASSQGGTGFDGYTF,TGCGCCAGCAGCCAAGGCGGGACAGGGTTTGACGGCTACACCTTC
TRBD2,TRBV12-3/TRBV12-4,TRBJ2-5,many,CASSLGTAMGLAGALKETQYF,TGTGCCAGCAGCCTCGGGACGGCGATGGGACTAGCGGGGGCCTTGAAAGAGACCCAGTACTTC
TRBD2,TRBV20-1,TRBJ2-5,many,CSASPSGVKETQYF,TGCAGTGCTAGCCCTAGCGGGGTGAAGGAGACCCAGTACTTC
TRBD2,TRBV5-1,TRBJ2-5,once,CASSLSSGTQETQYF,TGCGCCAGCAGCTTGTCTAGCGGGACCCAAGAGACCCAGTACTTC
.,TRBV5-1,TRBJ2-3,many,CASSVMGRTPDTQYF,TGCGCCAGCAGCGTAATGGGACGGACTCCAGATACGCAGTATTTT
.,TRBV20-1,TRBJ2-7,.,CSAGSTVVSYEQYF,TGCAGTGCTGGAAGTACGGTCGTATCCTACGAGCAGTACTTC
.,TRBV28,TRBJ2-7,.,CASRAWRGNHEQYF,TGTGCCAGCAGGGCCTGGCGGGGTAACCACGAGCAGTACTTC
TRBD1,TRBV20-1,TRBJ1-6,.,CSARQGVDSPLHF,TGCAGTGCCAGACAGGGGGTCGATTCACCCCTCCACTTT
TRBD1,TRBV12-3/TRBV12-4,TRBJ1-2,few,CASSLSSRGRSYGYTF,TGTGCCAGCAGTCTCAGTAGCAGGGGGCGAAGCTATGGCTACACCTTC
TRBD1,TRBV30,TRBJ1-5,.,CAWSVPGTGNQPQHF,TGTGCCTGGAGTGTACCCGGGACAGGGAATCAGCCCCAGCATTTT
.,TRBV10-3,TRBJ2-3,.,CAISLGGSTDTQYF,TGTGCCATCAGTCTTGGCGGTAGCACAGATACGCAGTATTTT
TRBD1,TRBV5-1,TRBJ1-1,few,CASSQGTDNTEAFF,TGCGCCAGCAGCCAGGGGACAGATAACACTGAAGCTTTCTTT
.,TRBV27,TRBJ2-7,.,CASSILAPSSYEQYF,TGTGCCAGCAGTATCCTAGCGCCGAGCTCCTACGAGCAGTACTTC
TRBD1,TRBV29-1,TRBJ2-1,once,CSVEFGTGLDEQFF,TGCAGCGTTGAGTTTGGGACAGGGCTCGATGAGCAGTTCTTC
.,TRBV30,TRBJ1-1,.,CAWSHGTAEAFF,TGTGCCTGGAGTCACGGGACCGCTGAAGCTTTCTTT
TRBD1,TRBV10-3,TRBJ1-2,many,CAIRLGQGPGDGYTF,TGTGCCATCAGATTGGGACAGGGACCGGGTGATGGCTACACCTTC
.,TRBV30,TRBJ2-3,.,CAWSVLGDTQYF,TGTGCCTGGAGTGTGCTAGGAGATACGCAGTATTTT
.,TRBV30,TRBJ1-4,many,CASRGYGTNEKLFF,TGTGCCTCCCGTGGGTACGGAACTAATGAAAAACTGTTTTTT
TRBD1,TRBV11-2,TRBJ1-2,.,CASSPGDREGDGYTF,TGTGCCAGCAGCCCGGGGGACAGGGAGGGCGATGGCTACACCTTC